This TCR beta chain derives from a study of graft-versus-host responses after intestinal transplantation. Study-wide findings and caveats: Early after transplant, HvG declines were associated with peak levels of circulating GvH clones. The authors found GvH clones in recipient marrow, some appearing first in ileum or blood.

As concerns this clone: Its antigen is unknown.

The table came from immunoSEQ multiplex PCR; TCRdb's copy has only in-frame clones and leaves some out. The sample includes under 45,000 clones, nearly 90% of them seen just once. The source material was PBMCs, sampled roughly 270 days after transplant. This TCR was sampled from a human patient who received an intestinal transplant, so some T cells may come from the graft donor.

The chain's CDR3 is CARSPGDFLIYNEQFF. Here the CDR3 DNA reads TGTGCCAGGAGTCCTGGGGACTTTCTTATTTACAATGAGCAGTTCTTC. The chain has TRBV6-4 and TRBJ2-1; weak D call: TRBD2 (6 bases). The CDR3 covers 16 residues. CDR1 and CDR2 (germline): MRHNA, SNTAGT. V lost 9 bases to trimming and J lost 4 bases, with 22 bases between them.